This is a list of T cell receptor beta chains from one sample in a study of cytomegalovirus exposure and HLA in healthy donors. Profiled with immunoSEQ multiplex PCR; TCRdb holds only in-frame clones, not every one. The table lists about 96,000 clones, about four fifths of them singletons. The source material was PBMCs. The receptors stem from a woman aged 65 to 85 in good health and CMV-seropositive. CDR3s include the opening cysteine and the closing phenylalanine or tryptophan. D genes are given only for firm matches. Size values are once, few and many counts, or a class for expanded clones, and some rows have none.

clone size: .; D gene: TRBD1; V gene: TRBV28; J gene: TRBJ1-2; CDR3 DNA: TGTGCCAGCAGTTCTGGACAGGACTATGGCTACACCTTC; CDR3 protein: CASSSGQDYGYTF
clone size: .; D gene: .; V gene: TRBV6-5; J gene: TRBJ2-1; CDR3 DNA: TGTGCCAGCAGTTACTGGGGGGAGTCCTACAATGAGCAGTTCTTC; CDR3 protein: CASSYWGESYNEQFF
clone size: few; D gene: TRBD2; V gene: TRBV5-6; J gene: TRBJ2-5; CDR3 DNA: TGTGCCAGCAGCTTGGATGCGGGGGGGCCTCTGGGAGAGACCCAGTACTTC; CDR3 protein: CASSLDAGGPLGETQYF
clone size: .; D gene: .; V gene: TRBV9; J gene: TRBJ1-2; CDR3 DNA: TGTGCCAGCAGCTCTGGAGGCCAAGCTAACTATGGCTACACTTTC; CDR3 protein: CASSSGGQANYGYTF
clone size: .; D gene: .; V gene: TRBV5-6; J gene: TRBJ1-2; CDR3 DNA: TGTGCCAGCAGCTTGGAAATGCAGGGAGGAAGGAATGGCTACACCTTC; CDR3 protein: CASSLEMQGGRNGYTF
clone size: .; D gene: .; V gene: TRBV29-1; J gene: TRBJ1-1; CDR3 DNA: TGCAGCGTTATAGGAGGTGTGGAGGTCCACATGAACACTGAAGCTTTCTTT; CDR3 protein: CSVIGGVEVHMNTEAFF
clone size: .; D gene: TRBD2; V gene: TRBV9; J gene: TRBJ2-3; CDR3 DNA: TGTGCCAGCAGCGCCCAGCGGGGTGTGTTTTATGGGAGCACAGATACGCAGTATTTT; CDR3 protein: CASSAQRGVFYGSTDTQYF
clone size: .; D gene: TRBD2; V gene: TRBV11-2; J gene: TRBJ2-2; CDR3 DNA: TGTGCCAGCAGCTTAGGTGGAGCGGGGGGCACCGGGGAGCTGTTTTTT; CDR3 protein: CASSLGGAGGTGELFF
clone size: few; D gene: .; V gene: TRBV15; J gene: TRBJ1-4; CDR3 DNA: TGTGCCACCAGCGGAAGTACCACCGGGGAAAAACTGTTTTTT; CDR3 protein: CATSGSTTGEKLFF
clone size: once; D gene: .; V gene: TRBV4-3; J gene: TRBJ2-5; CDR3 DNA: TGCGCCAGCAGCCCGAAGGTGTCAGGGGCCTTTGAAAAGCAGTACTTC; CDR3 protein: CASSPKVSGAFEKQYF
clone size: .; D gene: TRBD1; V gene: TRBV29-1; J gene: TRBJ1-1; CDR3 DNA: TGCAGCGTGATCCGGGACAGGGGGCGCTGGGGAGGTAAGAACACTGAAGCTTTCTTT; CDR3 protein: CSVIRDRGRWGGKNTEAFF
clone size: .; D gene: .; V gene: TRBV5-1; J gene: TRBJ2-5; CDR3 DNA: TGCGCCAGCAGCTTGGGGGTGGGCCGAGAGACCCAGTACTTC; CDR3 protein: CASSLGVGRETQYF
clone size: .; D gene: .; V gene: TRBV2; J gene: TRBJ2-2; CDR3 DNA: TGTGCCAGCAGTGAGCTACTTCAGAACACCGGGGAGCTGTTTTTT; CDR3 protein: CASSELLQNTGELFF
clone size: .; D gene: .; V gene: TRBV28; J gene: TRBJ1-1; CDR3 DNA: TGTGCCAGCAGTCTTACCGGAGAGCTCACTGAAGCTTTCTTT; CDR3 protein: CASSLTGELTEAFF
clone size: few; D gene: .; V gene: TRBV28; J gene: TRBJ1-1; CDR3 DNA: TGTGCCAGCAGCTTACCCGCGGGGTGGAACACTGAAGCTTTCTTT; CDR3 protein: CASSLPAGWNTEAFF
clone size: .; D gene: .; V gene: TRBV6-5; J gene: TRBJ1-4; CDR3 DNA: TGTGCCAGCAGACCATCCCTCCCCCGGGAAAAACTGTTTTTT; CDR3 protein: CASRPSLPREKLFF
clone size: .; D gene: TRBD1; V gene: TRBV28; J gene: TRBJ2-1; CDR3 DNA: TGTGCCAGCAGAAGGGACAGGGGCGGGCTCTACAATGAGCAGTTCTTC; CDR3 protein: CASRRDRGGLYNEQFF
clone size: .; D gene: .; V gene: TRBV4-1; J gene: TRBJ1-5; CDR3 DNA: TGCGCCAGCAGCCAAGAAGGGACTACCAATCAGCCCCAGCATTTT; CDR3 protein: CASSQEGTTNQPQHF
clone size: .; D gene: .; V gene: TRBV4-1; J gene: TRBJ2-7; CDR3 DNA: TGCGCCAGCAGCCAGCCTCCAAGGGGGGTTTCAGGGGGCGAGCAGTACTTC; CDR3 protein: CASSQPPRGVSGGEQYF
clone size: .; D gene: TRBD1; V gene: TRBV10-1; J gene: TRBJ2-3; CDR3 DNA: TGCGCCAGCAGTCCAGGGGGTACGGGAGATACGCAGTATTTT; CDR3 protein: CASSPGGTGDTQYF
clone size: .; D gene: .; V gene: TRBV2; J gene: TRBJ1-1; CDR3 DNA: TGTGCCAGCAGTGAACAGGGAGGAACTGAAGCTTTCTTT; CDR3 protein: CASSEQGGTEAFF
clone size: .; D gene: .; V gene: TRBV27; J gene: TRBJ2-7; CDR3 DNA: TGTGCCAGCAGTTTCAGCAGAGGGCCCTACGAGCAGTACTTC; CDR3 protein: CASSFSRGPYEQYF
clone size: .; D gene: TRBD2; V gene: TRBV5-1; J gene: TRBJ2-1; CDR3 DNA: TGCGCCAGCGGGAAGCTAGCGGGAGGGGATGAGCAGTTCTTC; CDR3 protein: CASGKLAGGDEQFF
clone size: .; D gene: .; V gene: TRBV12-5; J gene: TRBJ2-7; CDR3 DNA: TGTGCTAGTGGTTTGGTACTGCCAGCGGGCCCCCATTACGAGCAGTACTTC; CDR3 protein: CASGLVLPAGPHYEQYF
clone size: few; D gene: .; V gene: TRBV18; J gene: TRBJ2-5; CDR3 DNA: TGTGCCAGCTCCCCCTCGCGGACAGAAGAGACCCAGTACTTC; CDR3 protein: CASSPSRTEETQYF
clone size: .; D gene: TRBD1; V gene: TRBV28; J gene: TRBJ1-1; CDR3 DNA: TGTGCCAGCAGTGACTTTACGCCAAACCGGGACAGAGACACTGAAGCTTTCTTT; CDR3 protein: CASSDFTPNRDRDTEAFF
clone size: .; D gene: .; V gene: TRBV10-2; J gene: TRBJ1-5; CDR3 DNA: TGCGCCACCAGACAGGCTAATCAGCCCCAGCATTTT; CDR3 protein: CATRQANQPQHF
clone size: .; D gene: TRBD2; V gene: TRBV5-4; J gene: TRBJ2-5; CDR3 DNA: TGTGCCAGCAGCTTAAGACTAGCGGGGGAAGAGACCCAGTACTTC; CDR3 protein: CASSLRLAGEETQYF
clone size: .; D gene: .; V gene: TRBV7-8; J gene: TRBJ2-1; CDR3 DNA: TGTGCCAGCAGCTTAGGGGGGGGCGCGAGCTCCTACAATGAGCAGTTCTTC; CDR3 protein: CASSLGGGASSYNEQFF
clone size: .; D gene: TRBD1; V gene: TRBV5-1; J gene: TRBJ1-1; CDR3 DNA: TGCGCCAGCAGCCCGACAGGGGCCACTGAAGCTTTCTTT; CDR3 protein: CASSPTGATEAFF
clone size: .; D gene: .; V gene: TRBV11-1; J gene: TRBJ1-2; CDR3 DNA: TGTGCCAGCAGCGTCAGGGGAGTTCTTGGCTACACCTTC; CDR3 protein: CASSVRGVLGYTF
clone size: few; D gene: .; V gene: TRBV6-6; J gene: TRBJ1-2; CDR3 DNA: TGTGCCAGCAGCTGGGTCGGGGAACCTAACTATGGCTACACCTTC; CDR3 protein: CASSWVGEPNYGYTF
clone size: .; D gene: TRBD2; V gene: TRBV5-1; J gene: TRBJ2-1; CDR3 DNA: TGCGCCAGCAGCCAGACGACTAGCGGGAGTGCGCAGTTCTTC; CDR3 protein: CASSQTTSGSAQFF
clone size: .; D gene: .; V gene: TRBV4-1; J gene: TRBJ2-7; CDR3 DNA: TGCGCCAGCAGCCAAGAACGAGGTGGCGGGGCCTACGAGCAGTACTTC; CDR3 protein: CASSQERGGGAYEQYF
clone size: .; D gene: TRBD2; V gene: TRBV4-1; J gene: TRBJ2-1; CDR3 DNA: TGCGCCAGCAGCCAGCCTAGCGGGAGGGCCGGCTCCTACAATGAGCAGTTCTTC; CDR3 protein: CASSQPSGRAGSYNEQFF
clone size: .; D gene: .; V gene: TRBV29-1; J gene: TRBJ1-1; CDR3 DNA: TGCAGCGTTGGGGGCGGGGAGAGCATGAACACTGAAGCTTTCTTT; CDR3 protein: CSVGGGESMNTEAFF
clone size: .; D gene: .; V gene: TRBV2; J gene: TRBJ1-5; CDR3 DNA: TGTGCCAGCAGTACCGGACAGAGGAATCAGCCCCAGCATTTT; CDR3 protein: CASSTGQRNQPQHF
clone size: few; D gene: .; V gene: TRBV7-9; J gene: TRBJ2-3; CDR3 DNA: TGTGCCAGCAGAGTTGGGAGCGCAGATACGCAGTATTTT; CDR3 protein: CASRVGSADTQYF
clone size: .; D gene: .; V gene: TRBV10-3; J gene: TRBJ1-3; CDR3 DNA: TGTGCCATCAGTCAGGGTAGCTCTGGAAACACCATATATTTT; CDR3 protein: CAISQGSSGNTIYF
clone size: once; D gene: .; V gene: TRBV18; J gene: TRBJ1-6; CDR3 DNA: TGTGCCAGCTCACCCAAGGGGGGGGACGATTCACCCCTCCACTTT; CDR3 protein: CASSPKGGDDSPLHF